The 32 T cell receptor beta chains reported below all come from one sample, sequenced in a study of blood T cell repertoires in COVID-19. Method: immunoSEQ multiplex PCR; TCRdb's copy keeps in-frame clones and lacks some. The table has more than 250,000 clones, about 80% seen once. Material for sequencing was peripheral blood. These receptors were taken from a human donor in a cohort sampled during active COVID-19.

In DNA, the CDR3 is TGTGCCAGCACCGCGTCATGGGGCAGGGAAAAACTGTTTTTT. Translation gives CASTASWGREKLFF. The chain combines TRBV2 with TRBJ1-4; perhaps TRBD1 as D (5 bases). The CDR3 has 14 residues. V was clipped by 7 bases and J by 8 bases, with 17 bases between them. Germline assignment: CDR1 SNHLY and CDR2 FYNNEI.

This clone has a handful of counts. The CDR3 DNA is TGTGCCAGCAGCGTAGCTAGCGGGGGGTTCCAGGGTGAGCAGTTCTTC. Translation gives CASSVASGGFQGEQFF. This chain connects TRBV9 to TRBJ2-1; TRBD2 aligns across 11 bases. The trim removed 0 bases at V and 9 bases at J, leaving 8 bases unmatched. Germline CDR1 is SGDLS and CDR2 is YYNGEE. This CDR3 contains 16 residues. The full variable domain, with the rest looked up from reference TRBV9 and TRBJ2-1, is DSGVTQTPKHLITATGQRVTLRCSPRSGDLSVYWYQQSLDQGLQFLIQYYNGEERAKGNILERFSAQQFPDLHSELNLSSLELGDSALYFCASSVASGGFQGEQFFGPGTRLTVL.

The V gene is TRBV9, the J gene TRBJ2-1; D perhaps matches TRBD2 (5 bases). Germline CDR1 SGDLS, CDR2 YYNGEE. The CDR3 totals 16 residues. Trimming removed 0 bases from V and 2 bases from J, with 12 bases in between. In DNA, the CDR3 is TGTGCCAGCAGCGTAGGGTCTAGCCGGACCTACAATGAGCAGTTCTTC. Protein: CASSVGSSRTYNEQFF.

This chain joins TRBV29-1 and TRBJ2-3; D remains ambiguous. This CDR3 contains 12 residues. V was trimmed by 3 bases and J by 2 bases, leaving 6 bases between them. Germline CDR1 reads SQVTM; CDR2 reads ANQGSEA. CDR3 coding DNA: TGCAGCGTTGAGCCTAACACAGATACGCAGTATTTT. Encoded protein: CSVEPNTDTQYF.

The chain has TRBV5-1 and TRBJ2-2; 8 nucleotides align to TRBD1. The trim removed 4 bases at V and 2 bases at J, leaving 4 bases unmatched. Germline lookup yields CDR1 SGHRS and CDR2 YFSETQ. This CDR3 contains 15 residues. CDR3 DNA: TGCGCCAGCAGCCCAGGGACAGGAAACACCGGGGAGCTGTTTTTT. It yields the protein CASSPGTGNTGELFF.

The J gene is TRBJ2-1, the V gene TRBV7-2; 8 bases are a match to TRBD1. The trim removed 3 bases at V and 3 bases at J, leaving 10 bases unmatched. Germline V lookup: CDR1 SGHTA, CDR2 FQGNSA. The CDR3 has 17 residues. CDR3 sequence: CASSFLKTGANYNEQFF. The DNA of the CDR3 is TGTGCCAGCAGCTTTTTAAAGACAGGGGCGAACTACAATGAGCAGTTCTTC. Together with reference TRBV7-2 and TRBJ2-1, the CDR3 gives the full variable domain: GAGVSQSPSNKVTEKGKDVELRCDPISGHTALYWYRQSLGQGLEFLIYFQGNSAPDKSGLPSDRFSAERTGGSVSTLTIQRTQQEDSAVYLCASSFLKTGANYNEQFFGPGTRLTVL.

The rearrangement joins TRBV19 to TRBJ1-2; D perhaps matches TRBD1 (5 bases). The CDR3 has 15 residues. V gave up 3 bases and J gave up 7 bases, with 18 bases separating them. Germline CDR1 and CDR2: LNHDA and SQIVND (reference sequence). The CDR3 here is CASSIGAGGHSGYTF. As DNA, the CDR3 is TGTGCCAGTAGTATTGGGGCAGGAGGGCATTCTGGCTACACCTTC.

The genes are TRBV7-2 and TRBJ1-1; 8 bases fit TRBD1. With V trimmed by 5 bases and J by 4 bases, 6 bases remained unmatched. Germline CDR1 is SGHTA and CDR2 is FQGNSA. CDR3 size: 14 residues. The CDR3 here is CASSGGQVATEAFF. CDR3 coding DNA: TGTGCCAGCAGCGGGGGACAGGTCGCCACTGAAGCTTTCTTT.

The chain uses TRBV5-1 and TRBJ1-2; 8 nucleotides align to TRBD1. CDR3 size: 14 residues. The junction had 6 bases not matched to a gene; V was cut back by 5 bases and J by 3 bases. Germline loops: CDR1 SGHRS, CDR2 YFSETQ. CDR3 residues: CASRQGAQDYGYTF. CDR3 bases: TGCGCCAGCAGGCAGGGGGCGCAGGACTATGGCTACACCTTC.

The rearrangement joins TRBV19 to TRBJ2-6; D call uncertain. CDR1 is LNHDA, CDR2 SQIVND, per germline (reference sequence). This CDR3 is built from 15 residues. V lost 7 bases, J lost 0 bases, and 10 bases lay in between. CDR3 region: CASNAYGSGANVLTF. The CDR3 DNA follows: TGTGCCAGTAATGCCTATGGCTCTGGGGCCAACGTCCTGACTTTC.

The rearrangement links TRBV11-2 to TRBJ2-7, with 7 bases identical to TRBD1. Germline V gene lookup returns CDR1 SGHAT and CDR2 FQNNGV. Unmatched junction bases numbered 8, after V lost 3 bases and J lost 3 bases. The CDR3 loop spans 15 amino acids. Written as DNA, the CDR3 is TGTGCCAGCAGCTTGGAACAGGGGCCAAACTACGAGCAGTACTTC. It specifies CASSLEQGPNYEQYF.

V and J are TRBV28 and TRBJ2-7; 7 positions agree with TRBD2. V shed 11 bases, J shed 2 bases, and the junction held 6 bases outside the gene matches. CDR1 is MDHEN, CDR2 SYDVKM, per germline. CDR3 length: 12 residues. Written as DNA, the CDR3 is TGTGCCGCCGGGGGGACTCCCTACGAGCAGTACTTC. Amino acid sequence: CAAGGTPYEQYF.

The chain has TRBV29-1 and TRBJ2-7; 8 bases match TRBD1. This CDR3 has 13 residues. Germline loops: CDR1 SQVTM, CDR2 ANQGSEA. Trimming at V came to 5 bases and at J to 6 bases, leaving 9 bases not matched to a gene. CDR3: CSVPRTGTGEQYF. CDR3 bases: TGCAGCGTTCCCAGGACAGGGACGGGCGAGCAGTACTTC.

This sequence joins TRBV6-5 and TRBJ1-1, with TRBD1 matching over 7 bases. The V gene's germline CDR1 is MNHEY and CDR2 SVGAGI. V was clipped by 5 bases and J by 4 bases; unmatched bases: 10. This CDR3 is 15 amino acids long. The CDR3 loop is CASSQTGISSTEAFF. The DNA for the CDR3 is TGTGCCAGCAGTCAGACAGGGATAAGTTCCACTGAAGCTTTCTTT.

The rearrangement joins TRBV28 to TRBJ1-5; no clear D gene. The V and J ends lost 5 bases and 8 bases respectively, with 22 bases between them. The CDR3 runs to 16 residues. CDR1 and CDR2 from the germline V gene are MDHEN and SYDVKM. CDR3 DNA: TGTGCCAGCAGTCACCTAAGAGGGCGCGTAGGTGAGCCCCAGCATTTT. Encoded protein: CASSHLRGRVGEPQHF.

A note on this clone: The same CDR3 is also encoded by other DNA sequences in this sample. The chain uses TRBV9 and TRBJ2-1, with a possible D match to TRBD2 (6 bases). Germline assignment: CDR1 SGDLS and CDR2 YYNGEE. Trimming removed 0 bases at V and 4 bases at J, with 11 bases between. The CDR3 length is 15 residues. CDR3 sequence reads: CASSVGGGAYNEQFF. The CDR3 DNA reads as TGTGCCAGCAGCGTAGGTGGCGGGGCATACAATGAGCAGTTCTTC.

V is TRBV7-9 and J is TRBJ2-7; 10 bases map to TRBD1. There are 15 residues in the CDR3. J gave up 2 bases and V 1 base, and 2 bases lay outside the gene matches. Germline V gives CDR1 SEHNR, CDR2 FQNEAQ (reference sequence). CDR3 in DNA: TGTGCCAGCAGCTTAGGACAGGGGGCTGCCTACGAGCAGTACTTC. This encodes CASSLGQGAAYEQYF.

This CDR3 is CASSEKGGKLFF. DNA for the CDR3: TGCGCCAGCAGTGAGAAGGGAGGAAAACTGTTTTTT. The genes are TRBV10-2 and TRBJ1-4, with D unresolved. CDR3 length: 12 amino acids. The germline V gene has CDR1 WSHSY and CDR2 SAAADI. V was trimmed by 2 bases and J by 10 bases, leaving 8 bases between them.

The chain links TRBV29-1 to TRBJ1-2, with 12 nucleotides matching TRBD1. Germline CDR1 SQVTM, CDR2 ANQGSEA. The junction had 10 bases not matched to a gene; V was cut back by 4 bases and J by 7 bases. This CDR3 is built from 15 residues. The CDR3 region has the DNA TGCAGCGTTGTCAAGGGACAGGGGGCTTTTGTTGGCTACACCTTC. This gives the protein CSVVKGQGAFVGYTF.

The CDR3 region has the DNA TGTGCCAGCACCATTGGACAGGTTGAAGCTTTCTTT. It yields the protein CASTIGQVEAFF. The chain joins TRBV12-3 or TRBV12-4 to TRBJ1-1; 7 positions agree with TRBD1. Trimming cost V 7 bases and J 7 bases; bases outside gene matches: 6. This CDR3 spans 12 amino acids.

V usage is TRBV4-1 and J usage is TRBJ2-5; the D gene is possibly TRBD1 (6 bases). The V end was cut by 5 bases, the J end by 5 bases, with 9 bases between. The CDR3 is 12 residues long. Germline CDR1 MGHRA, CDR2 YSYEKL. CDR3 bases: TGCGCCAGCAGCTCCACAGGGGAGACCCAGTACTTC. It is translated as CASSSTGETQYF.

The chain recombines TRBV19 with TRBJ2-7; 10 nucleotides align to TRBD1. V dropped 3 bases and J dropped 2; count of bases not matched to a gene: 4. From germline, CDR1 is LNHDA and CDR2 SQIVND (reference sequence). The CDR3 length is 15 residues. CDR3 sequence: CASSMRDRGPYEQYF. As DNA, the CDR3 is TGTGCCAGTAGTATGCGGGACAGGGGACCCTACGAGCAGTACTTC.

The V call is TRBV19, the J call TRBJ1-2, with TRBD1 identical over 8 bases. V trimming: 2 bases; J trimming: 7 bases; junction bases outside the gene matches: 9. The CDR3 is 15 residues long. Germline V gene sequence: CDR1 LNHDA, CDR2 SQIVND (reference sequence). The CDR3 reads CASSISSGGFRGYTF. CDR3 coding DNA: TGTGCCAGTAGTATATCGTCAGGGGGCTTTCGTGGCTACACCTTC.

The CDR3 loop is CASSPGGGGSNQPQHF. The CDR3 nucleotides are TGTGCCAGCTCACCGGGGGGGGGTGGAAGCAATCAGCCCCAGCATTTT. The chain links TRBV18 to TRBJ1-5; possibly TRBD1 for D (5 bases). CDR3 length: 16 residues. CDR1 and CDR2 (germline): KGHSH, LQKENI. The germline V and J ends were trimmed by 3 bases and 1 base, with 13 bases remaining between them. Supplemented by reference TRBV18 and TRBJ1-5, the full variable domain reads NAGVMQNPRHLVRRRGQEARLRCSPMKGHSHVYWYRQLPEEGLKFMVYLQKENIIDESGMPKERFSAEFPKEGPSILRIQQVVRGDSAAYFCASSPGGGGSNQPQHFGDGTRLSIL.

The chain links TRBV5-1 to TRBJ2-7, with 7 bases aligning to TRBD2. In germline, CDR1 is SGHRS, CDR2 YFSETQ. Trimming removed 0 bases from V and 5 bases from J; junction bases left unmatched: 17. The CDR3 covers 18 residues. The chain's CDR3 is CASSLAPYGSGRAHEQYF. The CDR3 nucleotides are TGCGCCAGCAGCTTGGCTCCCTACGGTAGCGGGCGTGCCCACGAGCAGTACTTC.

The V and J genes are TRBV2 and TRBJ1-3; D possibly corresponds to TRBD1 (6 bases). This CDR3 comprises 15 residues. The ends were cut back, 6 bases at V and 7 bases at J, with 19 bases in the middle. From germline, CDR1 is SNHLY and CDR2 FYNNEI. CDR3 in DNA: TGTGCCAGCAGAGGGGGAGCCGGGGTCTGGAACACCATATATTTT. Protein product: CASRGGAGVWNTIYF.

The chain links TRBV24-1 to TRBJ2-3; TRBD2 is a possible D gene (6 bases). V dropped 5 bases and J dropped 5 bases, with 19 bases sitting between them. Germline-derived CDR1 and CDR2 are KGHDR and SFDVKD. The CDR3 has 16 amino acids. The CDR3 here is CATSAGGTPQGDTQYF. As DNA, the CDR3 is TGTGCCACCAGTGCCGGAGGGACCCCCCAGGGAGATACGCAGTATTTT.

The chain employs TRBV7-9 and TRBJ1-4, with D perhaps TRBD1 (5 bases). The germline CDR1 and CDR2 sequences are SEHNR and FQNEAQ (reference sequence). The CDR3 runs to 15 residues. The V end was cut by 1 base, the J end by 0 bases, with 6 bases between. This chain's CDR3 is CASSLVQATNEKLFF. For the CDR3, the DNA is TGTGCCAGCAGCTTAGTACAGGCAACTAATGAAAAACTGTTTTTT.

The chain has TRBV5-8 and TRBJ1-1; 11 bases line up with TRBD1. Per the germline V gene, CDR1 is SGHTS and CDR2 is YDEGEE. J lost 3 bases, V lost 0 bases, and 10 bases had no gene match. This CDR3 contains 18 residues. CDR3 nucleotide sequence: TGTGCCAGCAGCTTGGATTGGGACAGGGGGTCGAGGTACACTGAAGCTTTCTTT. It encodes CASSLDWDRGSRYTEAFF.

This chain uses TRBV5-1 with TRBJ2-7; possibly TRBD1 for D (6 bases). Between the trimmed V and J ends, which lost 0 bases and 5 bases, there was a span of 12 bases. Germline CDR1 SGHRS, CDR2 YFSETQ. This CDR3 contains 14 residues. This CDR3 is CASSLDRVGHEQYF. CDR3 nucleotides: TGCGCCAGCAGCTTGGACAGGGTTGGCCACGAGCAGTACTTC.

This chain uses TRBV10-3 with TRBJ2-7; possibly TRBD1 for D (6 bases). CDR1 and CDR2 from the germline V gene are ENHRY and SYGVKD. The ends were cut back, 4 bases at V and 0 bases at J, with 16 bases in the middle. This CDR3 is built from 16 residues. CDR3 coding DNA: TGTGCCATCAGTGCCGGGACACTTCTTAGCTCCTACGAGCAGTACTTC. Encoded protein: CAISAGTLLSSYEQYF.

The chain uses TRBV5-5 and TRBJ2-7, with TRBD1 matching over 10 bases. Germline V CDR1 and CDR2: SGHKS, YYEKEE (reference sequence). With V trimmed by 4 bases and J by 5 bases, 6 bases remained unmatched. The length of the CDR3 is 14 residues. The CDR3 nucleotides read TGTGCCAGCAGCCGTACAGGGACAGGGGACGAGCAGTACTTC. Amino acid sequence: CASSRTGTGDEQYF.